The entry below describes one T cell receptor beta chain. V lost 2 bases and J 9 bases, leaving 11 bases between the germline ends. Germline V gene lookup returns CDR1 MNHEY and CDR2 SVGAGI. The CDR3 has 13 residues. Repertoires were generated with immunoSEQ multiplex PCR, while TCRdb's copy carries only in-frame clones and drops some. The sample has around 100,000 clones, around nine tenths seen once. The source of the sample is a study of OX40 agonist ivuxolimab in advanced cancers. On the study more broadly: An anti-OX40 (CD134) antibody with agonistic activity, ivuxolimab, was administered to patients. A male proportion of under 90% was recorded, with mean age approximately 57 years and range about 20 to 85. Patients enrolled in dose escalation were diagnosed with hepatocellular carcinoma, melanoma, renal cell or head and neck cancer. Three patients, one with hepatocellular carcinoma and two with cutaneous melanoma, achieved partial responses.

The sample here was CD4+ or CD8+ T cells sorted from blood, taken in a trial of the OX40 agonist ivuxolimab. This chain connects TRBV6-5 to TRBJ2-4; D gene ambiguous. The origin of this receptor is an adult with an advanced solid tumor such as melanoma, head and neck, liver or kidney cancer. CDR3 coding DNA: TGTGCCAGCAGTTACCGCTATAGTGGCATTCAGTACTTC. Its protein product is CASSYRYSGIQYF.